A selection of T cell receptor beta chains follows, all from one sample in a study of control samples from healthy donors and cancer patients. Libraries were prepared by immunoSEQ multiplex PCR; TCRdb keeps only in-frame clonotypes and omits some of them. The data show approximately 70,000 clones, about 90% seen once. Sequencing was done on a sample of blood. Source of these receptors: a woman aged 50 to 60 in good health. Each CDR3 is given with its conserved first and last residue. D genes are given only for firm matches. Part of the rows lack a size; the others show once, few, many or a class for expanded clones.

v_call	clone_size	j_call	cdr3_length	d_call	cdr3_aa	cdr3_nt
TRBV4-1	-	TRBJ1-5	15	TRBD1	CASSRSGQGHQPQHF	TGCGCCAGCAGCCGGAGCGGACAGGGGCATCAGCCCCAGCATTTT
TRBV2	-	TRBJ1-2	14	TRBD1	CANSMIGQGDGYTF	TGTGCCAACTCCATGATTGGACAGGGAGATGGCTACACCTTC
TRBV18	-	TRBJ2-5	12	-	CASSPTEATQYF	TGTGCCAGCTCACCAACGGAGGCGACCCAGTACTTC
TRBV4-1	-	TRBJ1-1	15	TRBD1	CASSQAGRGRTEAFF	TGCGCCAGCAGCCAAGCGGGAAGGGGGCGTACTGAAGCTTTCTTT
TRBV12-5	-	TRBJ1-1	14	-	CASGPQGRATEAFF	TGTGCTAGTGGTCCCCAAGGCCGGGCCACTGAAGCTTTCTTT
TRBV12-3/TRBV12-4	few	TRBJ2-3	13	-	CASSPLGPDTQYF	TGTGCCAGCAGCCCCCTAGGCCCAGATACGCAGTATTTT
TRBV19	-	TRBJ1-2	16	TRBD1	CATHLQGTGSYHGYTF	TGTGCCACCCACCTCCAAGGGACAGGGAGTTATCATGGCTACACCTTC
TRBV19	-	TRBJ1-6	14	TRBD1	CASREGAFNSPLHF	TGTGCCAGTAGGGAGGGGGCATTTAATTCACCCCTCCACTTT
TRBV5-4	-	TRBJ2-7	15	-	CASSLGARGSNEQYF	TGTGCCAGCAGCTTGGGAGCAAGGGGTAGTAACGAGCAGTACTTC
TRBV28	once	TRBJ2-3	14	-	CASSLSPLTDTQYF	TGTGCCAGCAGTTTATCGCCGCTCACAGATACGCAGTATTTT
TRBV10-3	-	TRBJ2-1	17	TRBD2	CAISGGTSGSNYNEQFF	TGTGCCATCAGTGGTGGGACTAGCGGGAGCAACTACAATGAGCAGTTCTTC
TRBV9	-	TRBJ2-1	15	-	CASSVGSDPYNEQFF	TGTGCCAGCAGCGTAGGCTCGGACCCCTACAATGAGCAGTTCTTC
TRBV28	few	TRBJ1-5	15	TRBD1	CASSFIQGGNQPQHF	TGTGCCAGCAGTTTCATTCAGGGGGGCAATCAGCCCCAGCATTTT
TRBV19	-	TRBJ2-7	13	-	CASSIDLQSEQYF	TGTGCCAGTAGTATAGATCTCCAGTCCGAGCAGTACTTC
TRBV7-6	once	TRBJ2-5	15	TRBD2	CASSLGTSMQETQYF	TGTGCCAGCAGCTTAGGGACTAGCATGCAAGAGACCCAGTACTTC
TRBV29-1	-	TRBJ1-1	14	-	CSVQQGRERTEAFF	TGCAGCGTCCAACAGGGTAGGGAAAGGACTGAAGCTTTCTTT
TRBV6-2/TRBV6-3	-	TRBJ1-2	13	-	CASSFRTNYGYTF	TGTGCCAGCAGTTTCCGAACCAACTATGGCTACACCTTC
TRBV10-3	-	TRBJ1-1	11	-	CASRDDTEAFF	TGTGCCAGCAGGGATGACACTGAAGCTTTCTTT
TRBV13	-	TRBJ1-4	12	-	CAVRTPNEKLFF	TGTGCCGTCCGGACACCGAATGAAAAACTGTTTTTT
TRBV19	-	TRBJ2-4	14	-	CASSIMGAKNIQYF	TGTGCCAGTAGTATAATGGGAGCCAAAAACATTCAGTACTTC
TRBV5-1	-	TRBJ1-6	16	TRBD1	CASSLQATGGDSPLHF	TGCGCCAGCAGCTTACAAGCTACAGGGGGCGATTCACCCCTCCACTTT
TRBV12-5	-	TRBJ2-2	16	-	CASGLGAQQRTGELFF	TGTGCTAGTGGTTTGGGCGCACAGCAACGCACCGGGGAGCTGTTTTTT
TRBV2	-	TRBJ2-3	20	-	CASSLGRPGQRLISTDTQYF	TGTGCCAGCAGTCTCGGTAGGCCAGGACAGAGACTAATTAGCACAGATACGCAGTATTTT
TRBV7-3	-	TRBJ1-6	13	-	CASSLGLNSPLHF	TGTGCCAGCAGCCTTGGACTCAATTCACCCCTCCACTTT
TRBV5-4	few	TRBJ1-1	15	TRBD1	CASSPVGQLNTEAFF	TGTGCCAGCAGCCCGGTGGGACAGCTAAACACTGAAGCTTTCTTT
TRBV19	-	TRBJ1-5	15	TRBD1	CASSPRDREAQPQHF	TGTGCCAGTAGTCCGAGGGACAGGGAAGCTCAGCCCCAGCATTTT
TRBV3-1/TRBV3-2	few	TRBJ2-7	13	-	CASSHRQSYEQYF	TGTGCCAGCAGCCATCGACAGTCCTACGAGCAGTACTTC
TRBV28	-	TRBJ1-2	16	TRBD1	CASSSPAPPGGYGYTF	TGTGCCAGCAGTTCCCCCGCCCCGCCAGGGGGCTATGGCTACACCTTC
TRBV29-1	-	TRBJ2-7	14	TRBD1	CSVEGTGSSYEQYF	TGCAGCGTTGAAGGGACAGGGTCCTCCTACGAGCAGTACTTC
TRBV30	-	TRBJ1-2	11	-	CAWSNRMGYTF	TGTGCCTGGAGTAACCGTATGGGCTACACCTTC
TRBV15	-	TRBJ1-4	19	TRBD1	CATSRDRGTGPARNEKLFF	TGTGCCACCAGCAGAGACAGAGGGACAGGGCCCGCGCGTAATGAAAAACTGTTTTTT
TRBV5-1	few	TRBJ2-1	18	TRBD1	CASSSGYQGASPRNEQFF	TGCGCCAGCAGCTCCGGATACCAGGGGGCGAGTCCCCGCAATGAGCAGTTCTTC
TRBV5-1	-	TRBJ2-1	15	-	CASSLALLSYNEQFF	TGCGCCAGCAGCTTGGCGCTCCTCTCCTACAATGAGCAGTTCTTC
TRBV28	-	TRBJ2-1	16	TRBD2	CASSSGLAGGRDEQFF	TGTGCCAGCAGCAGTGGTCTAGCGGGAGGTAGGGATGAGCAGTTCTTC
TRBV7-3	-	TRBJ2-2	16	TRBD1	CASSPPGTGRTGELFF	TGTGCCAGCAGCCCGCCCGGGACAGGGAGAACCGGGGAGCTGTTTTTT
TRBV2	-	TRBJ2-1	15	-	CASSDRGTSYNEQFF	TGTGCCAGCAGTGACCGGGGGACTTCGTACAATGAGCAGTTCTTC
TRBV12-5	once	TRBJ2-6	16	TRBD1	CASGFTGVTGANVLTF	TGTGCTAGTGGTTTCACAGGGGTGACTGGGGCCAACGTCCTGACTTTC
TRBV7-3	-	TRBJ1-2	14	TRBD1	CASRPGTGWVGYTF	TGTGCCAGCAGGCCAGGGACAGGGTGGGTCGGCTACACCTTC
TRBV28	-	TRBJ1-5	15	TRBD1	CASKWTGMGNQPQHF	TGTGCCAGCAAATGGACAGGGATGGGGAATCAGCCCCAGCATTTT
TRBV28	-	TRBJ2-2	13	-	CASRIGRSGELFF	TGTGCCAGCAGAATAGGGCGGAGCGGGGAGCTGTTTTTT
TRBV9	-	TRBJ2-5	16	-	CASSPRGGVPSETQYF	TGTGCCAGCAGCCCACGAGGGGGAGTCCCCTCTGAGACCCAGTACTTC
TRBV15	few	TRBJ1-2	15	-	CATSRYGEANYGYTF	TGTGCCACCAGCAGATACGGAGAGGCTAACTATGGCTACACCTTC
TRBV3-1/TRBV3-2	-	TRBJ1-5	15	-	CASSQASASGQPQHF	TGTGCCAGCAGCCAAGCGTCCGCCTCGGGGCAGCCCCAGCATTTT
TRBV7-3	-	TRBJ2-2	13	TRBD1	CASSPTGSGELFF	TGTGCCAGCAGCCCGACAGGGTCCGGGGAGCTGTTTTTT
TRBV3-1/TRBV3-2	-	TRBJ1-2	14	TRBD1	CASSQGDRGVDYTF	TGTGCCAGCAGCCAAGGGGACAGGGGAGTCGACTACACCTTC
TRBV9	few	TRBJ2-7	15	-	CASSVVDGGAGEQYF	TGTGCCAGCAGCGTAGTCGATGGGGGCGCGGGGGAGCAGTACTTC
TRBV14	-	TRBJ2-7	16	-	CASSQGRGGGAYEQYF	TGTGCCAGCAGCCAAGGGCGCGGCGGAGGGGCCTACGAGCAGTACTTC